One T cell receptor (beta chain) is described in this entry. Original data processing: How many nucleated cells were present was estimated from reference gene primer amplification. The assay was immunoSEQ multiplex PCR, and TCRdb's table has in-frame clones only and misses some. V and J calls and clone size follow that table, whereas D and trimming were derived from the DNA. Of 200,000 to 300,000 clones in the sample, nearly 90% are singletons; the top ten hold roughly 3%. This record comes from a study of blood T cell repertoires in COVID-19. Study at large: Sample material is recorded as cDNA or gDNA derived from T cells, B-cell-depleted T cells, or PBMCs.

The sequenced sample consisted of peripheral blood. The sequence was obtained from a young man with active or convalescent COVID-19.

CDR3 residues: CSVEFRGYGNTEAFF. In DNA form, the CDR3 reads TGCAGCGTTGAATTCAGGGGCTACGGGAACACTGAAGCTTTCTTT. The chain has TRBV29-1 and TRBJ1-1; D might be TRBD1 (6 bases). This CDR3 spans 15 amino acids. The germline V gene has CDR1 SQVTM and CDR2 ANQGSEA. V lost 2 bases to trimming and J lost 1 base, with 14 bases between them.